This T cell receptor beta chain emerged from a study of early T cells in non-severe SARS-CoV-2 infection. Study context: Sequencing used unsorted whole-blood bulk RNA, so chains lack pairing.

Study-level findings and limits: There was a bias toward anti-spike CD8 responses in VDJdb matching, which missed private and CD4 specificities.

This clonotype appeared a few times. Its specificity is not known. The library protocol tagged individual cDNA molecules with unique molecular identifiers. TCRdb re-called the 5' RACE reads with MiXCR, one entry per CDR3 protein. The table has some 96,000 distinct CDR3 sequences, about 13% seen once. Germline V CDR1 and CDR2: SQVTM, ANQGSEA. V shed 1 base and J shed 8 bases, with 14 bases lying between them. This CDR3 has 13 amino acids. Source material: whole blood. This TCR was sampled from an adult who was a healthcare worker with PCR-confirmed SARS-CoV-2 infection or an uninfected control (not recorded which). The J gene is TRBJ1-2, the V gene TRBV29-1; D is possibly TRBD1 (6 bases). Written as DNA, the CDR3 is TGCAGCGTTGAAGGGTTCGGGGGCCAGGGCTACACCTTC. It yields the protein CSVEGFGGQGYTF.